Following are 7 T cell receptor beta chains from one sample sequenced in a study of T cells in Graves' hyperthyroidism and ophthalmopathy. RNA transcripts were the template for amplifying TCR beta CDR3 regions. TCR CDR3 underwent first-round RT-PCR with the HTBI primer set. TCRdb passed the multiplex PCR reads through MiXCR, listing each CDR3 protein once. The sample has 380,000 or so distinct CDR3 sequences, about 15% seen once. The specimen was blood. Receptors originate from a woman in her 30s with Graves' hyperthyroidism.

CDR3 nucleotides: TGTGCCAGCAGCAAGTCAGCAGGGGAGCAGTACTTC. Translated: CASSKSAGEQYF. This rearrangement joins TRBV13 to TRBJ2-7; TRBD1 is a possible D gene (5 bases). Trimming took 5 bases from V and 7 from J, leaving 12 bases between them. CDR1 is PRHDT, CDR2 FYEKMQ, per germline (reference sequence). CDR3 size: 12 residues.

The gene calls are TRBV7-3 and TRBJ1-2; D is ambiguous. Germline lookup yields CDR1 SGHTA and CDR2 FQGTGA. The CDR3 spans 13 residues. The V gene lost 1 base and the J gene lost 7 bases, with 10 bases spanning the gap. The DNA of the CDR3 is TGTGCCAGCAGCTTAAAAGGGTCAGGTGGCTACACCTTC. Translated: CASSLKGSGGYTF.

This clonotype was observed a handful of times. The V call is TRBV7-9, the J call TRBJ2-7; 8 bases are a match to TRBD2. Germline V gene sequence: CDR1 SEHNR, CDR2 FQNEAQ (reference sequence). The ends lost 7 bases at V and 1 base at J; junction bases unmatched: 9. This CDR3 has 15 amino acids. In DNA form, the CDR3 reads TGTGCCAGCATGACGCAGGGACTAGGATCCTACGAGCAGTACTTC. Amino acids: CASMTQGLGSYEQYF.

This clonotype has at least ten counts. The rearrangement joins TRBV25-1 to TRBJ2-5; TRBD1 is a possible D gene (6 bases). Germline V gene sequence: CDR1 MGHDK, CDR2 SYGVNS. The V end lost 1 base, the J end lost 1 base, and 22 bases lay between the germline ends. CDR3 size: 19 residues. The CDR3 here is CASSESRERWSRGQETQYF. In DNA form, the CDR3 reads TGTGCCAGCAGTGAATCCCGGGAAAGGTGGTCCAGGGGCCAAGAGACCCAGTACTTC.

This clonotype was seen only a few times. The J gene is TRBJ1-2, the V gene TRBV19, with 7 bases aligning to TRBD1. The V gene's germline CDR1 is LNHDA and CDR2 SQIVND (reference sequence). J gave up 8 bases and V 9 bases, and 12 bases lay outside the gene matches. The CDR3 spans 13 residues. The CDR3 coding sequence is TGTGCCAGCCGTGTGACAGGGATGGAAGGCTACACCTTC. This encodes CASRVTGMEGYTF.

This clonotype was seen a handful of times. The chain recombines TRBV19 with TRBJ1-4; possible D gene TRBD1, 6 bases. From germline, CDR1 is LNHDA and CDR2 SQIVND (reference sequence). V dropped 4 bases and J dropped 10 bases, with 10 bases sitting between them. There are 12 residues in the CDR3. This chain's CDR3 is CASSTGVVKLFF. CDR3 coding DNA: TGTGCCAGTAGTACAGGGGTGGTAAAACTGTTTTTT. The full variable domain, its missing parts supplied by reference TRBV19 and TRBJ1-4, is DGGITQSPKYLFRKEGQNVTLSCEQNLNHDAMYWYRQDPGQGLRLIYYSQIVNDFQKGDIAEGYSVSREKKESFPLTVTSAQKNPTAFYLCASSTGVVKLFFGSGTQLSVL.

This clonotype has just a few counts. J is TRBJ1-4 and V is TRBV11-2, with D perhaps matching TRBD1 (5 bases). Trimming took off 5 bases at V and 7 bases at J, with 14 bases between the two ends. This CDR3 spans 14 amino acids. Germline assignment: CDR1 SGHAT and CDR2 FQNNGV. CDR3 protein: CASSVERGGEKLFF. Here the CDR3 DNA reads TGTGCCAGCAGCGTGGAGAGGGGTGGTGAAAAACTGTTTTTT.